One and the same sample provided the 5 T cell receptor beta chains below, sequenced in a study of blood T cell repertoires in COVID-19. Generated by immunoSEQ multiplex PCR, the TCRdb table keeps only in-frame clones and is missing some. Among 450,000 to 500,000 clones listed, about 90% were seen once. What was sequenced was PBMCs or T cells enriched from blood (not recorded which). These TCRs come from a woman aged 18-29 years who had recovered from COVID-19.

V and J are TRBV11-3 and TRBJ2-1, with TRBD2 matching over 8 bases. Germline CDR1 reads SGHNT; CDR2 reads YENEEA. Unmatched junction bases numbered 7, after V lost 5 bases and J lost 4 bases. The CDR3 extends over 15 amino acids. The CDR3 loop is CASSPHGGEYNEQFF. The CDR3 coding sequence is TGTGCCAGCAGCCCACACGGGGGGGAATACAATGAGCAGTTCTTC.

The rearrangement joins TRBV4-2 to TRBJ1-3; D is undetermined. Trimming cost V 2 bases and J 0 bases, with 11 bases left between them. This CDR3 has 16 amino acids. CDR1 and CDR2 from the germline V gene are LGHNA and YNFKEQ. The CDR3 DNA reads TGTGCCAGCAGCCAAACAGAGAACCCCTCTGGAAACACCATATATTTT. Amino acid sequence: CASSQTENPSGNTIYF.

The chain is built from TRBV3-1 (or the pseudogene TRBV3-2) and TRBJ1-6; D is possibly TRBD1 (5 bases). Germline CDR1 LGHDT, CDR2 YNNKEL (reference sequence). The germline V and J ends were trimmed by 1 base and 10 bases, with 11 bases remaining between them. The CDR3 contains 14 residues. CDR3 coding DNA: TGTGCCAGCAGCCAAGTCCAGGGTAGATCACCCCTCCACTTT. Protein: CASSQVQGRSPLHF.

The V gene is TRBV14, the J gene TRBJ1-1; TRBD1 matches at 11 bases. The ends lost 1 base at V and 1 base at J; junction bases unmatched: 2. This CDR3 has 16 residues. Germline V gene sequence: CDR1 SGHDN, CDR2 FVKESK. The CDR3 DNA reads TGTGCCAGCAGCCAAGGGACAGGGGGCTGGAACACTGAAGCTTTCTTT. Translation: CASSQGTGGWNTEAFF. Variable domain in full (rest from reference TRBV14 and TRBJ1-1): EAGVTQFPSHSVIEKGQTVTLRCDPISGHDNLYWYRRVMGKEIKFLLHFVKESKQDESGMPNNRFLAERTGGTYSTLKVQPAELEDSGVYFCASSQGTGGWNTEAFFGQGTRLTVV.

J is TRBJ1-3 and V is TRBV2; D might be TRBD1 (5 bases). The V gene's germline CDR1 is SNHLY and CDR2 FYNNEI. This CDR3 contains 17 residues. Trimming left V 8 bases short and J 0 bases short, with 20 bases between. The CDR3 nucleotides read TGTGCCAGCCTTGGGTTCGCAGGGCACAGCTCTGGAAACACCATATATTTT. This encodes CASLGFAGHSSGNTIYF.